The 13 T cell receptor beta chains below all came from one sample that was sequenced in a study of T cell responses to AZD1222 COVID-19 vaccine. The protocol was immunoSEQ multiplex PCR, while the TCRdb copy is restricted to in-frame clones and leaves out a portion. The sample shows about 170,000 clones, around 90% of them seen only once. Specimen: peripheral blood, collected 28 days after the second AZD1222 dose. The receptors were gathered from an adult who received the AZD1222 COVID-19 vaccine.

The gene calls are TRBV7-9 and TRBJ2-7; D is uncertain. V was trimmed by 5 bases and J by 3 bases, leaving 17 bases between them. The CDR3 length is 15 residues. Per the germline V gene, CDR1 is SEHNR and CDR2 is FQNEAQ (reference sequence). CDR3 sequence: CASSPPLGAHYEQYF. CDR3 DNA: TGTGCCAGCAGCCCCCCACTTGGAGCCCACTACGAGCAGTACTTC.

The chain is built from TRBV6-6 and TRBJ1-2, with 7 bases lining up with TRBD1. After removal of 6 bases from V and 6 bases from J, the junction contained 7 bases not matched to a gene. The CDR3 is 13 amino acids. Germline CDR1 reads MNHNY; CDR2 reads SVGAGI (reference sequence). DNA of the CDR3: TGTGCCAGCAGCCAACAGGGGAATGATGGCTACACCTTC. Protein sequence: CASSQQGNDGYTF.

The V call is TRBV7-6, the J call TRBJ1-1; 7 positions match TRBD1. V lost 1 base, J lost 3 bases, and 5 bases stayed unmatched. From germline, CDR1 is SGHVS and CDR2 FNYEAQ. The CDR3 is 15 amino acids. CDR3 in amino acids: CASSLGMTGYTEAFF. The CDR3 DNA follows: TGTGCCAGCAGCTTAGGTATGACAGGGTACACTGAAGCTTTCTTT.

The chain employs TRBV6-1 and TRBJ2-4; no reliable D call. Germline CDR1 MNHNS, CDR2 SASEGT. The CDR3 has 16 residues. The V and J ends lost 4 bases and 0 bases respectively, with 13 bases between them. In nucleotides, the CDR3 is TGTGCCAGCAGTGGGGGTCGGGCTTTAGCCAAAAACATTCAGTACTTC. Protein product: CASSGGRALAKNIQYF.

V gene TRBV7-7 combines with J gene TRBJ2-5; no reliable D call. Germline lookup yields CDR1 SSHAT and CDR2 FNYEAQ (reference sequence). Trimming pared 4 bases from V and 2 bases from J, leaving 8 bases between. The CDR3 extends over 13 amino acids. The CDR3 reads CASSSRMQETQYF. CDR3 bases: TGTGCCAGCAGCTCACGGATGCAAGAGACCCAGTACTTC.

The rearrangement uses TRBV10-3 and TRBJ1-6; tentative D call: TRBD1 (5 bases). The germline CDR1 and CDR2 sequences are ENHRY and SYGVKD. The CDR3 extends over 16 amino acids. V dropped 3 bases and J dropped 2 bases, with 11 bases sitting between them. The CDR3 reads CAISDNQGAYNSPLHF. For the CDR3, the DNA is TGTGCCATCAGTGATAATCAGGGCGCCTATAATTCACCCCTCCACTTT.

The chain employs TRBV7-9 and TRBJ2-2; D possibly uses TRBD1 or TRBD2 (5 bases each). This CDR3 is 15 amino acids long. Germline V CDR1 and CDR2: SEHNR, FQNEAQ (reference sequence). V was shortened by 7 bases and J by 1 base, with 13 bases between the two germline ends. CDR3 sequence reads: CASTRGAGNTGELFF. For the CDR3, the DNA is TGTGCCAGCACGAGAGGGGCAGGGAACACCGGGGAGCTGTTTTTT.

The rearrangement links TRBV4-3 to TRBJ1-3; unclear D gene. The CDR3 sequence is 16 residues long. Trimming stripped 5 bases from V and 3 bases from J, with 17 bases between. Germline V gene sequence: CDR1 LGHNA, CDR2 YSLEER. The CDR3 DNA follows: TGCGCCAGCAGCTCAGGACCCACCACCGGTGGAAACACCATATATTTT. As protein: CASSSGPTTGGNTIYF.

The chain employs TRBV4-1 and TRBJ2-1; TRBD1 matches at 11 bases. CDR3 length: 15 amino acids. Germline trimming cut 6 bases from V and 7 bases from J; bases unmatched to any gene: 8. CDR1 is MGHRA, CDR2 YSYEKL, per germline. CDR3 sequence (DNA): TGCGCCAGCAGATCACGGGACAGGGGGGCAAATGAGCAGTTCTTC. It codes for CASRSRDRGANEQFF.

The chain combines TRBV24-1 with TRBJ2-1; weak D call: TRBD1 (6 bases). The V end was cut by 2 bases, the J end by 2 bases, with 9 bases between. CDR1 is KGHDR, CDR2 SFDVKD, per germline. CDR3 length: 15 residues. CDR3 sequence (DNA): TGTGCCACCAGTGATTCAGGGGAAACCTACAATGAGCAGTTCTTC. The encoded protein is CATSDSGETYNEQFF.

The genes are TRBV29-1 and TRBJ1-1, with D possibly TRBD1 on 5 matching bases. CDR1 and CDR2 from the germline V gene are SQVTM and ANQGSEA. The CDR3 sequence is 12 residues long. The germline V and J ends were trimmed by 3 bases and 5 bases, with 10 bases remaining between them. CDR3 loop: CSVERGGTEAFF. Written as DNA, the CDR3 is TGCAGCGTTGAGCGGGGGGGGACTGAAGCTTTCTTT.

The chain uses TRBV12-3 or TRBV12-4 and TRBJ1-2; 7 bases fit TRBD1. The CDR3 has 13 amino acids. The trim removed 2 bases at V and 6 bases at J, leaving 3 bases unmatched. The CDR3 spells CASSLQGVHGYTF. The CDR3 DNA reads as TGTGCCAGCAGTTTACAGGGGGTACATGGCTACACCTTC.

The chain recombines TRBV5-4 with TRBJ2-3; no reliable D call. The V gene's germline CDR1 is SGHNT and CDR2 YYREEE (reference sequence). The CDR3 is made up of 15 amino acids. V lost 2 bases and J 4 bases, leaving 14 bases between the germline ends. The CDR3 DNA reads TGTGCCAGCAGCTTCCCCGCTGCTAAATCAGATACGCAGTATTTT. Translating gives CASSFPAAKSDTQYF.